The clone carrying this T cell receptor beta chain was detected only once. The data were obtained in a study of T cell changes during pregnancy in multiple sclerosis. Produced via immunoSEQ multiplex PCR; TCRdb's table is partial and in-frame only. The repertoire holds about 73,000 clones, with roughly nine tenths as singletons. The CDR3 length is 14 residues. With 0 bases removed from V and 8 bases from J, the gap between germline ends came to 14 bases. The germline gives CDR1 SGHDT, CDR2 YYEEEE. The source was peripheral blood, collected in the second trimester of pregnancy. V usage is TRBV5-6 and J usage is TRBJ1-1, with D maybe TRBD1 (6 bases). The TCR originated in a female donor in good health, enrolled as a control in a pregnancy study. The CDR3 sequence: CASSLAPGTFEAFF. The CDR3 DNA sequence: TGTGCCAGCAGCTTGGCACCCGGGACATTCGAAGCTTTCTTT.